The 17 T cell receptor beta chains below come from one sample, sequenced in a study of immune evolution from preneoplasia to lung adenocarcinoma. Sequencing was performed with immunoSEQ multiplex PCR; in TCRdb, only in-frame clones are kept and a portion is missing. Among some 10,000 clones listed, around 79% were seen once. Sequences were obtained from FFPE minimally invasive lung adenocarcinoma tissue. These receptors were collected from a donor of 70 years or more with lung adenocarcinoma.

The V call is TRBV19, the J call TRBJ1-3; 7 nucleotides line up with TRBD1. Looked up from germline, CDR1 is LNHDA and CDR2 is SQIVND (reference sequence). This CDR3 contains 15 residues. Losses at the gene ends were 5 bases for V and 4 bases for J; bases not matched to a gene: 8. CDR3 DNA sequence: TGTGCCAGTAGTTTCTTACAGGGGTCCGGAAACACCATATATTTT. Amino acids: CASSFLQGSGNTIYF.

This rearrangement joins TRBV5-1 to TRBJ1-4; tentatively, D is TRBD1 (6 bases). CDR3 length: 18 residues. V lost 4 bases to trimming and J lost 0 bases, with 19 bases between them. The V gene's germline CDR1 is SGHRS and CDR2 YFSETQ. As DNA, the CDR3 is TGCGCCAGCAGCCTTTACGGGACACTCGTTGCAACTAATGAAAAACTGTTTTTT. It encodes CASSLYGTLVATNEKLFF. Variable domain in full (rest from reference TRBV5-1 and TRBJ1-4): KAGVTQTPRYLIKTRGQQVTLSCSPISGHRSVSWYQQTPGQGLQFLFEYFSETQRNKGNFPGRFSGRQFSNSRSEMNVSTLELGDSALYLCASSLYGTLVATNEKLFFGSGTQLSVL.

The J gene is TRBJ2-3, the V gene TRBV27, with TRBD2 identical over 9 bases. The CDR3 spans 16 residues. The V gene's germline CDR1 is MNHEY and CDR2 SMNVEV (reference sequence). With 7 bases clipped from V and 0 bases from J, the junction kept 8 bases outside the gene matches. CDR3 coding DNA: TGTGCCAGCAAACTACTTGCGGGAGGGAGCACAGATACGCAGTATTTT. Residues: CASKLLAGGSTDTQYF.

This clone was picked up a small number of times. Written as DNA, the CDR3 is TGTGCCAGCAGCAGTAGCGGGAGCCTCGGCACACACACAGATACGCAGTATTTT. It yields the protein CASSSSGSLGTHTDTQYF. The chain joins TRBV5-4 to TRBJ2-3, with TRBD2 identical over 9 bases. The germline V gene encodes CDR1 SGHNT and CDR2 YYREEE (reference sequence). The CDR3 loop spans 18 amino acids. J lost 2 bases, V lost 4 bases, and 14 bases had no gene match.

This clone was counted a single time. The gene calls are TRBV4-1 and TRBJ2-1; TRBD2 aligns across 14 bases. V trimming: 4 bases; J trimming: 1 base; junction bases outside the gene matches: 9. The CDR3 totals 19 residues. The germline gives CDR1 MGHRA, CDR2 YSYEKL. The CDR3 protein is CASSRGLAGGIGSYNEQFF. The DNA for the CDR3 is TGCGCCAGCAGCCGCGGACTAGCGGGAGGAATAGGGTCCTACAATGAGCAGTTCTTC.

The V call is TRBV19, the J call TRBJ1-2, with TRBD1 as a possible D gene (5 bases). Trimming removed 9 bases at V and 7 bases at J, with 21 bases between. CDR3 size: 14 residues. Germline V gene lookup returns CDR1 LNHDA and CDR2 SQIVND (reference sequence). CDR3 sequence reads: CASGTRGGDPGYTF. The CDR3 bases are TGTGCCAGCGGTACACGTGGGGGGGATCCTGGCTACACCTTC.

The V gene is TRBV28, the J gene TRBJ2-7; tentative D call: TRBD2 (6 bases). The V end was cut by 2 bases, the J end by 10 bases, with 15 bases between. This CDR3 spans 13 amino acids. The germline CDR1 and CDR2 sequences are MDHEN and SYDVKM. CDR3 in amino acids: CASSLGGKPHQYF. The CDR3 DNA is TGTGCCAGCAGTTTAGGGGGGAAACCGCACCAGTACTTC.

The rearrangement uses TRBV28 and TRBJ1-2, with TRBD1 as a possible D gene (5 bases). Trimming took off 2 bases at V and 2 bases at J, with 6 bases between the two ends. The germline CDR1 and CDR2 sequences are MDHEN and SYDVKM. CDR3 length equals 13 residues. DNA for the CDR3: TGTGCCAGCAGTTTACCAGGGAACTATGGCTACACCTTC. Its protein product is CASSLPGNYGYTF.

This chain uses TRBV9 with TRBJ1-5, with D unclear. CDR3 length: 13 residues. Germline V gene lookup returns CDR1 SGDLS and CDR2 YYNGEE. The germline V and J ends were trimmed by 3 bases and 4 bases, with 8 bases remaining between them. The CDR3 here is CASSGGSNQPQHF. CDR3 in DNA: TGTGCCAGCAGCGGAGGATCGAATCAGCCCCAGCATTTT.

On this clone itself: The sample holds other DNA sequences that translate to the same CDR3. The CDR3 DNA sequence: TGCGCCAGCAGCTGGGGGTCAAACCAAGAGACCCAGTACTTC. Protein product: CASSWGSNQETQYF. The chain is built from TRBV5-1 and TRBJ2-5, with D perhaps matching TRBD1 or TRBD2 (5 bases each). Germline V gene sequence: CDR1 SGHRS, CDR2 YFSETQ. The CDR3 is made up of 14 amino acids. The V end was cut by 3 bases, the J end by 0 bases, with 9 bases between.

The CDR3 spells CSAMIWGGYGYTF. The CDR3 nucleotides read TGCAGCGCTATGATTTGGGGGGGGTATGGCTACACCTTC. The chain carries TRBV29-1 and TRBJ1-2, with D possibly being TRBD1 (5 bases). The CDR3 is 13 amino acids. Germline CDR1 reads SQVTM; CDR2 reads ANQGSEA. V lost 7 bases to trimming and J lost 5 bases, with 17 bases between them.

CDR3 residues: CASSLGFAAGVEYEQYF. CDR3 sequence (DNA): TGTGCCAGCAGCTTAGGATTCGCAGCGGGAGTCGAGTACGAGCAGTACTTC. The chain employs TRBV7-9 and TRBJ2-7; 8 positions agree with TRBD2. With V trimmed by 1 base and J by 4 bases, 12 bases remained unmatched. The CDR3 extends over 17 amino acids. Germline CDR1 and CDR2: SEHNR and FQNEAQ (reference sequence). Together with reference TRBV7-9 and TRBJ2-7, the CDR3 gives the full variable domain: DTGVSQNPRHKITKRGQNVTFRCDPISEHNRLYWYRQTLGQGPEFLTYFQNEAQLEKSRLLSDRFSAERPKGSFSTLEIQRTEQGDSAMYLCASSLGFAAGVEYEQYFGPGTRLTVT.

Turning to this clone: Germline and junction disagree at one end, which may indicate a read error. The chain is built from TRBV10-3 and TRBJ2-7, with 9 bases aligning to TRBD1. Germline-derived CDR1 and CDR2 are ENHRY and SYGVKD. The length of the CDR3 is 13 residues. CDR3 DNA sequence: TGTGCCAGCAGTGGGACAGGGAAGTCCGAGCAGTACTTC. Translation gives CASSGTGKSEQYF.

The chain uses TRBV11-2 and TRBJ2-7, with D unclear. CDR1 and CDR2 (germline): SGHAT, FQNNGV. V shed 0 bases and J shed 0 bases, with 9 bases lying between them. This CDR3 has 15 amino acids. The CDR3: CASSLEVGRSYEQYF. The CDR3 DNA sequence: TGTGCCAGCAGCTTAGAGGTGGGCCGCTCCTACGAGCAGTACTTC.

The rearrangement links TRBV7-2 to TRBJ2-1; D is perhaps TRBD2 (5 bases). The CDR3 is 16 residues long. Trimming took 2 bases from V and 0 from J, leaving 11 bases between them. Germline CDR1 SGHTA, CDR2 FQGNSA. The CDR3 bases are TGTGCCAGCAGCTTATATCTAGGGAGCTCCTACAATGAGCAGTTCTTC. Its protein product is CASSLYLGSSYNEQFF.

This clone has only a few counts. The V gene is TRBV21-1, the J gene TRBJ1-1. TRBV21-1 is termed a pseudogene. The CDR3 covers 12 residues. The CDR3 coding sequence is TGTGCCAGCAGCAAAAGTGGGAATGAAGCTTTCTTT. Translation gives CASSKSGNEAFF.

This rearrangement joins TRBV27 to TRBJ1-2; D unresolved. CDR1 and CDR2 (germline): MNHEY, SMNVEV (reference sequence). The CDR3 consists of 12 residues. V was trimmed by 5 bases and J by 4 bases, leaving 8 bases between them. The CDR3 bases are TGTGCCAGCAGTAGGGTGGGCTATGGCTACACCTTC. It yields the protein CASSRVGYGYTF.